This T cell receptor beta chain was found in a study of CD4 T cells in relation to SARS-CoV-2 and coronaviruses. The repertoire was sequenced with immunoSEQ multiplex PCR; TCRdb's copy has only in-frame clones and lacks some. The sample lists about 41,000 clones; about four fifths were seen once. In the case of this clone: No antigen is known for it.

V lost 3 bases and J lost 2, with 4 bases in between. In germline, CDR1 is MGHRA, CDR2 YSYEKL. There are 13 residues in the CDR3. Source material: naive CD4+ T cells from PBMCs, cultured in vitro. Specified subset: naive CD4+ T cells isolated by negative enrichment. V and J are TRBV4-1 and TRBJ2-2; no clear D gene. This TCR was recovered from an adult with COVID-19. CDR3: CASSQYNTGELFF. In DNA, the CDR3 is TGCGCCAGCAGCCAGTACAACACCGGGGAGCTGTTTTTT.